The 6 T cell receptor beta chains listed next were all sequenced from one sample in a study of regulatory T cells in long-lasting Graves disease. Arm-PCR with iRepertoire HTBI primers amplified the CDR3 regions for these TCR beta libraries. Via MiXCR, TCRdb re-called the multiplex PCR reads, giving one row per CDR3 protein. Among about 470,000 distinct CDR3 sequences, 20% to 25% were seen once, and the ten largest hold about 7%. Time point defined: persistent/refractory GD, antithyroid drugs over 5 years with positive TRAb. Generation of the TCR library employed RNA extracted from PBMCs. Sequencing was performed on peripheral blood mononuclear cells (PBMCs), taken when the disease was refractory, from a patient treated with antithyroid drugs. All receptors come from a female donor with Graves disease.

The chain carries TRBV20-1 and TRBJ2-3; 8 nucleotides match TRBD2. In germline, CDR1 is DFQATT, CDR2 SNEGSKA (reference sequence). The CDR3 covers 15 residues. V gave up 1 base and J gave up 8 bases; unmatched junction bases: 11. CDR3 sequence (DNA): TGCAGTGCTAGAGGCGGAGCGGGAGAGTCGGGTACGCAGTATTTT. Translating it yields CSARGGAGESGTQYF.

This clonotype was found many times. This chain connects TRBV12-3 or TRBV12-4 to TRBJ1-5; D gene ambiguous. This CDR3 comprises 13 residues. V dropped 3 bases and J dropped 11 bases, with 14 bases sitting between them. The CDR3 reads CASSLSSQSAQHF. CDR3 nucleotides: TGTGCCAGCAGTTTGAGTAGCCAATCAGCCCAGCATTTT.

Only one count was recorded for this clonotype. The genes are TRBV20-1 and TRBJ1-1, with D maybe TRBD1 (6 bases). Trimming took 5 bases from V and 0 from J, leaving 19 bases between them. There are 16 residues in the CDR3. Germline CDR1 DFQATT, CDR2 SNEGSKA (reference sequence). CDR3 amino acids: CSADLRGMGMNTEAFF. The CDR3 DNA is TGCAGTGCTGACCTCAGGGGTATGGGTATGAACACTGAAGCTTTCTTT.

This clonotype was recorded a few times. Written as DNA, the CDR3 is TGCGCCAGCAGCGTGGGACAGGCCCAAGAGACCCAGTACTTC. As protein: CASSVGQAQETQYF. J is TRBJ2-5 and V is TRBV5-1, with 8 positions matching TRBD1. The CDR3 has 14 residues. Per germline, CDR1 SGHRS and CDR2 YFSETQ. Germline trimming cut 4 bases from V and 1 base from J; bases unmatched to any gene: 3.

The chain recombines TRBV6-1 with TRBJ1-1; no firm D call. From germline, CDR1 is MNHNS and CDR2 SASEGT. V was cut by 6 bases and J by 1 base, with 18 bases left in between. CDR3 length: 16 amino acids. The CDR3, as DNA: TGTGCCAGCAGCCCCACCCTCCAGGTAAAGAACACTGAAGCTTTCTTT. Protein product: CASSPTLQVKNTEAFF.

This clonotype has a count of ten or more. The chain combines TRBV7-6 with TRBJ1-1, with D maybe TRBD1 (6 bases). The CDR3 contains 13 residues. V gave up 5 bases and J gave up 1 base, with 8 bases separating them. CDR1 is SGHVS, CDR2 FNYEAQ, per germline. This CDR3 reads CASSKQGNTEAFF. The CDR3 DNA sequence: TGTGCCAGCAGCAAACAGGGGAACACTGAAGCTTTCTTT.